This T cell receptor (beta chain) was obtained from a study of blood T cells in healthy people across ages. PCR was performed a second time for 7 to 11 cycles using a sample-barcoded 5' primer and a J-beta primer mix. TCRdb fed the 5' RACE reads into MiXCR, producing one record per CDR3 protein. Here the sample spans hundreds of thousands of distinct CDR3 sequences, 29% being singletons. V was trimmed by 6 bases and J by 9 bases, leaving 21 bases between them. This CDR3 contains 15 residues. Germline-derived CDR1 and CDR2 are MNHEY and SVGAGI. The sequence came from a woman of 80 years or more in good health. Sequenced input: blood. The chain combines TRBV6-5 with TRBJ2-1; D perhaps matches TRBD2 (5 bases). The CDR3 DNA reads TGTGCCAGCAGGGTCACACCGACGGAGGTGGGTGAGCAGTTCTTC. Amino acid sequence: CASRVTPTEVGEQFF.